Listed here are 14 T cell receptor beta chains from one sample, sequenced in a study of blood T cell repertoires in COVID-19. Data came from immunoSEQ multiplex PCR; TCRdb stores just in-frame clones and leaves some out. In the table there are about 300,000 clones, around 89% of which are singletons. Input material: peripheral blood. The receptor set was obtained from a woman under 40 with COVID-19, enrolled during active disease.

The chain uses TRBV28 and TRBJ1-6; weak D call: TRBD1 (6 bases). The CDR3 is 14 residues long. V lost 8 bases and J 11 bases, leaving 19 bases between the germline ends. Germline lookup yields CDR1 MDHEN and CDR2 SYDVKM. The CDR3 loop is CASLLSAGGPPLHF. The CDR3 DNA is TGTGCCAGCCTTTTATCCGCGGGGGGGCCACCCCTCCACTTT.

This CDR3 reads CASTGGVDYEQYF. For the CDR3, the DNA is TGTGCCAGCACGGGGGGGGTAGACTACGAGCAGTACTTC. This chain joins TRBV6-5 and TRBJ2-7; 8 positions match TRBD2. The CDR3 is made up of 13 amino acids. Germline V gene sequence: CDR1 MNHEY, CDR2 SVGAGI. V shed 7 bases and J 3 bases; nucleotides not matched to a gene: 5.

Only a few counts were recorded for this clone. The chain carries TRBV9 and TRBJ2-2; D is undetermined. Germline CDR1 and CDR2: SGDLS and YYNGEE. The V end lost 0 bases, the J end lost 6 bases, and 6 bases lay between the germline ends. This CDR3 comprises 13 residues. CDR3 residues: CASSVVVAGELFF. In DNA form, the CDR3 reads TGTGCCAGCAGCGTAGTGGTAGCCGGGGAGCTGTTTTTT.

This chain connects TRBV18 to TRBJ2-1; no reliable D call. CDR3 length: 16 amino acids. V was cut by 3 bases and J by 2 bases, with 14 bases left in between. Germline-derived CDR1 and CDR2 are KGHSH and LQKENI. The CDR3 DNA reads TGTGCCAGCTCACCCCCTGGGCAGACGACCTACAATGAGCAGTTCTTC. Translation: CASSPPGQTTYNEQFF.

The chain links TRBV6-5 to TRBJ2-2; D perhaps matches TRBD1 (6 bases). Germline V gives CDR1 MNHEY, CDR2 SVGAGI. V was cut by 1 base and J by 3 bases, with 6 bases left in between. This CDR3 comprises 14 residues. CDR3 in amino acids: CASSYYRDTGELFF. CDR3 sequence (DNA): TGTGCCAGCAGTTACTACAGGGACACCGGGGAGCTGTTTTTT.

The chain joins TRBV24-1 to TRBJ2-2; 7 bases are a match to TRBD2. Germline CDR1 reads KGHDR; CDR2 reads SFDVKD. This CDR3 comprises 16 residues. After removal of 5 bases from V and 2 bases from J, the junction contained 7 bases not matched to a gene. CDR3 region: CATSGPGLSNTGELFF. The CDR3 bases are TGTGCCACCAGTGGACCGGGACTATCTAACACCGGGGAGCTGTTTTTT.

The chain joins TRBV5-1 to TRBJ1-6; TRBD1 is a possible D gene (6 bases). Germline CDR1 reads SGHRS; CDR2 reads YFSETQ. The CDR3 runs 14 residues. The germline V and J ends were trimmed by 3 bases and 11 bases, with 15 bases remaining between them. CDR3 sequence: CASSSTGPGTPLHF. In DNA, the CDR3 is TGCGCCAGCAGCTCCACAGGGCCGGGAACACCCCTCCACTTT.

This clone was counted only a few times. CDR3 loop: CASRRGPWTEAFF. CDR3 bases: TGTGCCAGTCGCCGCGGCCCGTGGACTGAAGCTTTCTTT. The chain uses TRBV2 and TRBJ1-1; no clear D gene. Trimming removed 9 bases from V and 5 bases from J, with 16 bases in between. The CDR3 extends over 13 amino acids. CDR1 is SNHLY, CDR2 FYNNEI, per germline.

This sequence joins TRBV4-3 and TRBJ2-1; 12 nucleotides align to TRBD2. Germline V CDR1 and CDR2: LGHNA, YSLEER. This CDR3 has 17 amino acids. V shed 1 base, J shed 6 bases, and the junction held 7 bases outside the gene matches. The CDR3 region has the DNA TGCGCCAGCAGCCAAGTCCTAGCGGGGGGGCCGGGCAATGAGCAGTTCTTC. This encodes CASSQVLAGGPGNEQFF.

The genes are TRBV29-1 and TRBJ2-2; 12 bases are shared with TRBD2. The CDR3 is 15 amino acids. Per the germline V gene, CDR1 is SQVTM and CDR2 is ANQGSEA. Trimming removed 6 bases from V and 6 bases from J; junction bases left unmatched: 8. The CDR3 reads CSVLAGGRSAGELFF. The DNA of the CDR3 is TGCAGCGTACTAGCGGGGGGCCGTTCTGCCGGGGAGCTGTTTTTT.

The chain couples TRBV6-5 to TRBJ1-2, with a tentative D call TRBD1 (6 bases). The CDR3 is made up of 14 amino acids. Germline lookup yields CDR1 MNHEY and CDR2 SVGAGI. V was pared by 6 bases and J by 8 bases, with 19 bases between. The CDR3 nucleotides read TGTGCCAGCAGAGCCGGGCGGGGGGCGAAGGGCTACACCTTC. It translates to CASRAGRGAKGYTF.

The genes are TRBV19 and TRBJ1-2, with TRBD1 as a possible D gene (5 bases). The CDR3 has 15 residues. Germline lookup yields CDR1 LNHDA and CDR2 SQIVND (reference sequence). Trimming cost V 4 bases and J 1 base, with 13 bases left between them. This chain's CDR3 is CASSSTIGVNYGYTF. CDR3 nucleotide sequence: TGTGCCAGTAGTAGCACGATAGGGGTTAACTATGGCTACACCTTC.

The chain uses TRBV18 and TRBJ2-7, with 7 bases fitting TRBD1. The CDR3 extends over 14 amino acids. The ends lost 6 bases at V and 0 bases at J; junction bases unmatched: 5. In germline, CDR1 is KGHSH, CDR2 LQKENI. The CDR3 coding sequence is TGTGCCAGCTCGGGGGACAGAAGCTCCTACGAGCAGTACTTC. Translating gives CASSGDRSSYEQYF. The full variable domain, rest sourced from reference TRBV18 and TRBJ2-7, is NAGVMQNPRHLVRRRGQEARLRCSPMKGHSHVYWYRQLPEEGLKFMVYLQKENIIDESGMPKERFSAEFPKEGPSILRIQQVVRGDSAAYFCASSGDRSSYEQYFGPGTRLTVT.

The chain combines TRBV27 with TRBJ1-4; 7 nucleotides line up with TRBD1. The CDR3 has 15 residues. The germline CDR1 and CDR2 sequences are MNHEY and SMNVEV (reference sequence). J was trimmed by 11 bases and V by 4 bases; bases with no gene match: 13. This CDR3 is CASSSQGKGRKKLFF. In DNA form, the CDR3 reads TGTGCCAGCAGTTCACAGGGGAAGGGTCGAAAGAAACTGTTTTTT.